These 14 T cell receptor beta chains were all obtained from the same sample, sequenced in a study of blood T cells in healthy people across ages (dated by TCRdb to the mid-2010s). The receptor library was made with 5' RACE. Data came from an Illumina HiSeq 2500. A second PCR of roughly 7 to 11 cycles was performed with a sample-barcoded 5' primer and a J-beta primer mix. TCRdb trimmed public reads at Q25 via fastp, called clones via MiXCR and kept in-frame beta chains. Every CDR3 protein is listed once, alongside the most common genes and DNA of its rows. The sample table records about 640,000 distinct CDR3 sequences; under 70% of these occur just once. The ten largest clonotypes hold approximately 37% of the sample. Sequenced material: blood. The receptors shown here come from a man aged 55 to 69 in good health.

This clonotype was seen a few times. As DNA, the CDR3 is TGTGCCAGCAGTGAAACGGGGGGATCAGATACGCAGTATTTT. This sequence encodes CASSETGGSDTQYF. The chain has TRBV6-1 and TRBJ2-3, with 7 bases fitting TRBD2. J lost 4 bases, V lost 2 bases, and 3 bases had no gene match. Per germline, CDR1 MNHNS and CDR2 SASEGT. CDR3 size: 14 residues.

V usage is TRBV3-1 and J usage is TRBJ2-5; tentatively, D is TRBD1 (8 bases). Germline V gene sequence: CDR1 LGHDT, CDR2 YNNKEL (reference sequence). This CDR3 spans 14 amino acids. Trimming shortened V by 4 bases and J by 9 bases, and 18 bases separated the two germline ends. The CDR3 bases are TGTGCCAGCAGCCTCGGGGGGACAGGTGAGGCCCAGTACTTC. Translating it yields CASSLGGTGEAQYF.

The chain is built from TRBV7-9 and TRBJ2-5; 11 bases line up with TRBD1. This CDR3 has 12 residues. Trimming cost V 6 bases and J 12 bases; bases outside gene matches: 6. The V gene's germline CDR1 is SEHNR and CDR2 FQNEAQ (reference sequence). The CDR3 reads CASSQDRGRKYF. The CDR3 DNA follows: TGTGCCAGCAGTCAGGACAGGGGGCGCAAGTACTTC.

CDR3: CSASPGLARETQYF. The CDR3 nucleotides read TGCAGTGCTAGTCCTGGACTAGCTCGGGAGACCCAGTACTTC. This chain links TRBV20-1 with TRBJ2-5; 8 positions agree with TRBD2. Germline values: CDR1 DFQATT, CDR2 SNEGSKA (reference sequence). CDR3 length equals 14 residues. V lost 3 bases and J lost 5; bases outside the gene matches: 8.

The CDR3 here is CSARTGNQPQHF. Written as DNA, the CDR3 is TGCAGTGCTCGGACAGGCAATCAGCCCCAGCATTTT. The chain couples TRBV20-1 to TRBJ1-5, with D possibly being TRBD1 (6 bases). Germline V lookup: CDR1 DFQATT, CDR2 SNEGSKA (reference sequence). V lost 5 bases to trimming and J lost 2 bases, with 7 bases between them. The CDR3 is 12 residues long.

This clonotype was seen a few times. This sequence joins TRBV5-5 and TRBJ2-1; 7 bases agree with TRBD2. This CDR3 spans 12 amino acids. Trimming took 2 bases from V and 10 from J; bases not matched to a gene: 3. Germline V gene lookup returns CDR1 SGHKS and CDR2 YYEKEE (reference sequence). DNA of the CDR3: TGTGCCAGCAGCTTAGACGGGAGGGAGCAGTTCTTC. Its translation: CASSLDGREQFF.

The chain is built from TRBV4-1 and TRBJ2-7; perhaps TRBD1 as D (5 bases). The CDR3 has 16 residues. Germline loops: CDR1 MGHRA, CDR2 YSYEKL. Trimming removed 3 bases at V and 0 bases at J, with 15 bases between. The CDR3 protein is CASSQTTVALSYEQYF. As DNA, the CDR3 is TGCGCCAGCAGCCAGACGACAGTTGCCCTCTCCTACGAGCAGTACTTC.

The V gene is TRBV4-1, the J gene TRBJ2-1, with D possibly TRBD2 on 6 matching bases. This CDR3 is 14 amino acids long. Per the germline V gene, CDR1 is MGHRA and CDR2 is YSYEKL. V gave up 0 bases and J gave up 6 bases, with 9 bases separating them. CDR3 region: CASSQDAGTNEQFF. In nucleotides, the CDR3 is TGCGCCAGCAGCCAAGACGCGGGGACCAATGAGCAGTTCTTC.

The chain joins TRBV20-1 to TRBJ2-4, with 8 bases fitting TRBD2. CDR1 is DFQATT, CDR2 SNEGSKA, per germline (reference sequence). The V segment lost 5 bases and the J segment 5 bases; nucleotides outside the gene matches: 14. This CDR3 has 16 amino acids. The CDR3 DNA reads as TGCAGTGCTCCCCGGCCCTTTACTAGCGGTGAAAACATTCAGTACTTC. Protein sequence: CSAPRPFTSGENIQYF.

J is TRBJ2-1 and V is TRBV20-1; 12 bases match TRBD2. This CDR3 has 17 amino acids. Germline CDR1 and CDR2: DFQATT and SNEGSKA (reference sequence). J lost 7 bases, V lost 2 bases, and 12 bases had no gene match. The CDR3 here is CSARLAGGPHRDNEQFF. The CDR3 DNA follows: TGCAGTGCTAGACTAGCGGGGGGGCCCCACAGAGATAATGAGCAGTTCTTC.

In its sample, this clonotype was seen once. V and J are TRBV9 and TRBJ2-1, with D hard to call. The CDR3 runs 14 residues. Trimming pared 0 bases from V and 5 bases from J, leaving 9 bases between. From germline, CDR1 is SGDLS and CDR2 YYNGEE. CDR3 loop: CASSVGGTDNEQFF. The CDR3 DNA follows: TGTGCCAGCAGCGTAGGAGGAACCGACAATGAGCAGTTCTTC.

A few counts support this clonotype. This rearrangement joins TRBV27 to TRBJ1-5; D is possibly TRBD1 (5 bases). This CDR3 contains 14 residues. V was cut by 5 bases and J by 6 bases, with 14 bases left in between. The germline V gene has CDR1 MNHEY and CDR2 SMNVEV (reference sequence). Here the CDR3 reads CASSAGPGGQPQHF. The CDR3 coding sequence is TGTGCCAGCAGTGCGGGACCGGGGGGTCAGCCCCAGCATTTT.

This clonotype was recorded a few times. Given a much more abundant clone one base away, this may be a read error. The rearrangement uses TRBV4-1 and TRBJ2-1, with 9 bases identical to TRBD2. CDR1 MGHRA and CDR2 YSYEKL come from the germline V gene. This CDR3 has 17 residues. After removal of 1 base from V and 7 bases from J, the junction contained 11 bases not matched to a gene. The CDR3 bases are TGCGCCAGCAGCCAAGCTTGTGGCGGGGGGGCCGGGAATGAGCAGTTCTTC. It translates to CASSQACGGGAGNEQFF.

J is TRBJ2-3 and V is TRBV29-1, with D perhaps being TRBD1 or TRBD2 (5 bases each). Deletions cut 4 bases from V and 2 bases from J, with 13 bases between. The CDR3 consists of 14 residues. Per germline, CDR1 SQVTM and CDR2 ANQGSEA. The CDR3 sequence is CSVGRQGPTDTQYF. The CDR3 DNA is TGCAGCGTTGGGAGGCAGGGACCCACAGATACGCAGTATTTT.